This TCR beta chain emerged from a study of beta chain features in type 1 diabetes. Across the study: Patient and healthy donor groups were alike in age, gender and cell yields. Findings and limits, study-wide: Among all four CD4+ subsets, Type 1 diabetes patients had TCRB CDR3s that were moderately but significantly shorter.

The CDR3 has 15 residues. Germline trimming cut 10 bases from V and 1 base from J; bases unmatched to any gene: 10. Looked up from germline, CDR1 is MNHEY and CDR2 is SMNVEV (reference sequence). In this sample, this clone turned up a few times. Its target is not known. Every isolated RNA sample was fully reverse transcribed, so sequencing captured expressed TCRB transcripts. Profiling relied on immunoSEQ multiplex PCR, and the TCRdb table lists in-frame clones only, not all of them. The sample contains some 350,000 clones, roughly 14% of which appear only once. This clonotype was sampled from a woman aged 18-30 years with type 1 diabetes. The chain carries TRBV27 and TRBJ2-5; TRBD2 matches 9 bases. Source material: naive CD4+ T cells from blood. The CDR3 loop is CATRGIAGAQETQYF. Here the CDR3 DNA reads TGTGCCACCCGGGGGATAGCGGGGGCCCAAGAGACCCAGTACTTC.